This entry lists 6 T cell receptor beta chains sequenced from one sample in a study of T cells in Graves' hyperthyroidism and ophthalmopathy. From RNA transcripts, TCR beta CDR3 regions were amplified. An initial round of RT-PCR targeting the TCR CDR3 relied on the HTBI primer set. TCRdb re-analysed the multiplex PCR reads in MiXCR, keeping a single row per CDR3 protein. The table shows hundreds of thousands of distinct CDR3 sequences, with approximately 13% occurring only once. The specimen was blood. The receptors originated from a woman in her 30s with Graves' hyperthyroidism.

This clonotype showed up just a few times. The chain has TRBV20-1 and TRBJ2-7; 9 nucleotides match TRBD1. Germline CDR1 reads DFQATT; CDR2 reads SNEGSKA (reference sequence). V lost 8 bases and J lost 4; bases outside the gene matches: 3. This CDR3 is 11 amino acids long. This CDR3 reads CSPGQGYEQYF. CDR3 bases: TGCAGTCCGGGACAGGGTTACGAGCAGTACTTC.

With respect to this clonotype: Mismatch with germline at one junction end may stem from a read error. CDR3 DNA sequence: TGCAGTGCTAGAGATTCTCGCTGGGGGAACCTACCCAATAAGCAGTTCTTC. Amino acids: CSARDSRWGNLPNKQFF. The chain uses TRBV20-1 and TRBJ2-1; D is tentatively TRBD1 or TRBD2 (5 bases each). Germline V gene lookup returns CDR1 DFQATT and CDR2 SNEGSKA (reference sequence). This CDR3 has 17 amino acids.

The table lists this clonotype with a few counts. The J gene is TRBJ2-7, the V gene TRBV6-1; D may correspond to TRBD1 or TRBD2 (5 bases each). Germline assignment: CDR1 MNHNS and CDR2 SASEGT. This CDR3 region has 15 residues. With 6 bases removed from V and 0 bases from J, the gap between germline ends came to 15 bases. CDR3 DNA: TGTGCCAGCAGCTCTTGGGGGAGTAGCTCCTACGAGCAGTACTTC. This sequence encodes CASSSWGSSSYEQYF.

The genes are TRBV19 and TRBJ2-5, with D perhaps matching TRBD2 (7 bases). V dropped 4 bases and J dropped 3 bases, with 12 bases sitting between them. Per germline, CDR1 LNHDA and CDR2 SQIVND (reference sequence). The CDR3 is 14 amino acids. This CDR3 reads CASSRGGSKETQYF. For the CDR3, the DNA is TGTGCCAGTAGTAGGGGGGGCAGCAAAGAGACCCAGTACTTC.

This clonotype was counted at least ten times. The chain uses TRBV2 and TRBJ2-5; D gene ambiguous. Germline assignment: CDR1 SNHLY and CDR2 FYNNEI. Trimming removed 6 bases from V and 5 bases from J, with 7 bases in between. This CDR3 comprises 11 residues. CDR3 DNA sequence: TGTGCCAGCAGCCGAACGGAGACCCAGTACTTC. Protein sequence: CASSRTETQYF.

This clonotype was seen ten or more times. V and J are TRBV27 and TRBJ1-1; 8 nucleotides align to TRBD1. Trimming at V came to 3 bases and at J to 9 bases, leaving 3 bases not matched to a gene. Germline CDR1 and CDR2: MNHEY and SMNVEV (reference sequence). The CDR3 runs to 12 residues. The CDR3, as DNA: TGTGCCAGCAGTTTTGGGACAGGAAAAGCTTTCTTT. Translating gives CASSFGTGKAFF.